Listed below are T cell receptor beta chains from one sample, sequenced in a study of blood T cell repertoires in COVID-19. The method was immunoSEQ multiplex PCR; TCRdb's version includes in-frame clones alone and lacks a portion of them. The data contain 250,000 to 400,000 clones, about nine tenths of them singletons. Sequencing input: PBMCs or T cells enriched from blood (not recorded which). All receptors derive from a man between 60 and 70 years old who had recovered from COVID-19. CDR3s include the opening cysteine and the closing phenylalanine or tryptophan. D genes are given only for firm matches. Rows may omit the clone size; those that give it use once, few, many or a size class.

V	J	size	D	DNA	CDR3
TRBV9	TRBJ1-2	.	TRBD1	TGTGCCAGCAGCGCGTCCGGGACAGGGAACTATGGCTACACCTTC	CASSASGTGNYGYTF
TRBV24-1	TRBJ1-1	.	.	TGTGCCACCAGTGAGCCAGGGGCCGGCACCCGAAGGGGCGCTTTCTTT	CATSEPGAGTRRGAFF
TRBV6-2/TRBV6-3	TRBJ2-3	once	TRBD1	TGTGCCAGCAGTTCGCCGGACAGGCCTAGCACAGATACGCAGTATTTT	CASSSPDRPSTDTQYF
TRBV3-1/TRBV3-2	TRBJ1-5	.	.	TGTGCCAGCAGCCAAGAGCACAGCCCTTCGGGCAATCAGCCCCAGCATTTT	CASSQEHSPSGNQPQHF
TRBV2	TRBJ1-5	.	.	TGTGCCAGCAGTGAAAGAGGAAATCAGCCCCAGCATTTT	CASSERGNQPQHF
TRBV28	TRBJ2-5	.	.	TGTGCCAGCAGAAACGGCGGGGCCCAAGAGACCCAGTACTTC	CASRNGGAQETQYF
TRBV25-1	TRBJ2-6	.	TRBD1	TGTGCCAGCAGTGAATTGGGGACAGGGCCTGGGGCCAACGTCCTGACTTTC	CASSELGTGPGANVLTF
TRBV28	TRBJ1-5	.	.	TGTGCCAGCAGTAGCACAGGGTCAGGCAATCAGCCCCAGCATTTT	CASSSTGSGNQPQHF
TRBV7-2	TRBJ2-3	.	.	TGTGCCAGCAGCTTAACCTCGGTGAGCACAGATACGCAGTATTTT	CASSLTSVSTDTQYF
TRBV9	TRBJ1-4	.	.	TGTGCCAGCAGCGTAGCGGGTTTTAATGAAAAACTGTTTTTT	CASSVAGFNEKLFF
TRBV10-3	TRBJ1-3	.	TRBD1	TGTGCCATCAGCGGACAGGGGAACTCTGGAAACACCATATATTTT	CAISGQGNSGNTIYF
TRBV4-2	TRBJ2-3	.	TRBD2	TGTGCCAGCAGACGGACTAGCGGATCCACAGATACGCAGTATTTT	CASRRTSGSTDTQYF
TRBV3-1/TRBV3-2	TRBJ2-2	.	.	TGTGCCAGCAACTATGCCGGGGAGCTGTTTTTT	CASNYAGELFF
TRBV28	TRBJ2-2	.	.	TGTGCCAGCAGTTTACGGGAGGGGGAGCTGTTTTTT	CASSLREGELFF
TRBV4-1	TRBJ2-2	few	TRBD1	TGCGCCAGCAGCCATCCCCGTGTGGACAGGGGTGGGACCGGGGAGCTGTTTTTT	CASSHPRVDRGGTGELFF
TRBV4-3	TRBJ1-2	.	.	TGCGCCAGCAGCCAAGAATACAACACTAACTATGGCTACACCTTC	CASSQEYNTNYGYTF
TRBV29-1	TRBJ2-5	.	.	TGCAGCGTTAGGGGGCAAGAGACCCAGTACTTC	CSVRGQETQYF
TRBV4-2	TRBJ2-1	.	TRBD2	TGTGCCAGCAGCCGGGCCTTTAGCGGGAGCCTCTACAATGAGCAGTTCTTC	CASSRAFSGSLYNEQFF
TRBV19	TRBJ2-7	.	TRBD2	TGTGCCAGTAGTATTACGCGACTAGCGGGGTCCTCCTACGAGCAGTACTTC	CASSITRLAGSSYEQYF
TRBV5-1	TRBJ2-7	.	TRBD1	TGCGCCAGCAGCTTGTCTGCACAGGGGGCGGGGGAGCAGTACTTC	CASSLSAQGAGEQYF
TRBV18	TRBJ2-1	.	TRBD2	TGTGCCAGCTCACCAACTTCCGGGACTAGCTGGTTAAATGAGCAGTTCTTC	CASSPTSGTSWLNEQFF
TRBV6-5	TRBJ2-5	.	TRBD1	TGTGCCAGCAGACCACAGGGGGGCCAAGAGACCCAGTACTTC	CASRPQGGQETQYF
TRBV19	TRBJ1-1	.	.	TGTGCCAGTAGTTCCCCAAGGGGGGGGAGGACTGAAGCTTTCTTT	CASSSPRGGRTEAFF
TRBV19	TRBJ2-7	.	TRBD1	TGTGCCAGTAGTGGCGACAGGGGGCAGGGTTACGAGCAGTACTTC	CASSGDRGQGYEQYF
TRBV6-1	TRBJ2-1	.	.	TGTGCCAGCAGTGAAGCGCTCGGTAGCCCCTACAATGAGCAGTTCTTC	CASSEALGSPYNEQFF
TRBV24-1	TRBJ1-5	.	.	TGTGCCACCAGTGACCCGGGACTTAATCAGCCCCAGCATTTT	CATSDPGLNQPQHF
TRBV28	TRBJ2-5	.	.	TGTGCCAGCAGTGTCGACTGGGTTCAAGAGACCCAGTACTTC	CASSVDWVQETQYF
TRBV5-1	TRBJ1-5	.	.	TGCGCCAGCAGCCTCGACGGACAGAATCAGCCCCAGCATTTT	CASSLDGQNQPQHF
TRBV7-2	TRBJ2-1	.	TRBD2	TGTGCCAGCAGCCCGACGACTAGCGGGAGGAATGAGCAGTTCTTC	CASSPTTSGRNEQFF
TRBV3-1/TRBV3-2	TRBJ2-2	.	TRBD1	TGTGCCAGCAGCCAAAATAACGACAGGGCCGGGGAGCTGTTTTTT	CASSQNNDRAGELFF
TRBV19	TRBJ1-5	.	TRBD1	TGTGCCAGTAGTTCAAGGGGACAGGGGGGAAATCAGCCCCAGCATTTT	CASSSRGQGGNQPQHF
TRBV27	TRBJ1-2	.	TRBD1	TGTGCCAGCAGTTTACGGGACAGGGACGGTGGCTACACCTTC	CASSLRDRDGGYTF
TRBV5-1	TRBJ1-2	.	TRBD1	TGCGCCAGCAGCTACCGACAGGGAGATGGCTACACCTTC	CASSYRQGDGYTF
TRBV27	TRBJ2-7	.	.	TGTGCCAGCACCCTCAGAAGGGTTAGCGGAAGCTCCTACGAGCAGTACTTC	CASTLRRVSGSSYEQYF
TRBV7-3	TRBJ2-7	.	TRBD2	TGTGCCAGCAGCAGATTAGCGGGACAAGCCTACGAGCAGTACTTC	CASSRLAGQAYEQYF
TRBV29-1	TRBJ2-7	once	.	TGCAGCGTTGAAAGTCAGCAGGGATACTCCTACGAGCAGTACTTC	CSVESQQGYSYEQYF
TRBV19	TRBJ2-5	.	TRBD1	TGTGCCAGTAGTGCCAGCGACAGGGGGCTGAAGACCCAGTACTTC	CASSASDRGLKTQYF
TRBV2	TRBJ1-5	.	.	TGTGCCAGCAGTGAAGCGTTGGGAGCTCAGCCCCAGCATTTT	CASSEALGAQPQHF
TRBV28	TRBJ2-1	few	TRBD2	TGTGCCAGCAGGGCCGGGACTAGCGGGTACAATGAGCAGTTCTTC	CASRAGTSGYNEQFF
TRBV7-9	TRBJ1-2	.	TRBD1	TGTGCCAGCAGCTTAAAGGGACAGGGTTATGGCTACACCTTC	CASSLKGQGYGYTF
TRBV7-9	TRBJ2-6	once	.	TGTGCCAGCAGCAGCTTTTCTGGGGCCAACGTCCTGACTTTC	CASSSFSGANVLTF
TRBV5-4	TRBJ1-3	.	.	TGTGCCAGCAGCTTGGGTTCGCGGTACTCTGGAAACACCATATATTTT	CASSLGSRYSGNTIYF
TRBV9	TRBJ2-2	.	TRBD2	TGTGCCAGCACCCGGGGGGGACTCGCGAACACCGGGGAGCTGTTTTTT	CASTRGGLANTGELFF
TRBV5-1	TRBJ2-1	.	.	TGCGCCAGCAGCGATGAGCGGGCGGGCTACAATGAGCAGTTCTTC	CASSDERAGYNEQFF
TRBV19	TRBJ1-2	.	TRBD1	TGTGCCAGTAGCACTCCGGGACAGGGTGGTGGCTACACCTTC	CASSTPGQGGGYTF
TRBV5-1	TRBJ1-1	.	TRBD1	TGCGCCAGCAGCTGGACGGACAGGGGAAGTAACACTGAAGCTTTCTTT	CASSWTDRGSNTEAFF
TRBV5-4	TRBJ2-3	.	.	TGTGCCAGCAGCTCCATACGGAGCACAGATACGCAGTATTTT	CASSSIRSTDTQYF
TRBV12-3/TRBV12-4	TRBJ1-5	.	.	TGTGCCAGCAGTCCCGGGAACAGTCAGCCCCAGCATTTT	CASSPGNSQPQHF
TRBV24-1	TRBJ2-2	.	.	TGTGCCACCAGTGACCCTAAGCGGGCGAACACCGGGGAGCTGTTTTTT	CATSDPKRANTGELFF
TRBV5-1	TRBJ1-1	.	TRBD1	TGCGCCAGCAGCCCGGGACAGGGGGCGCCGGCTTTCTTT	CASSPGQGAPAFF
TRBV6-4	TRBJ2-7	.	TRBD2	TGTGCCAGCAGTGACCTCAGGGGAGACTTGGGACTAGCGGAAGGGGGGCGGTCCTACGAGCAGTACTTC	CASSDLRGDLGLAEGGRSYEQYF
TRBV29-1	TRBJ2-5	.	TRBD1	TGCAGCGTTGATAAGGGGGCGCGAGAGACCCAGTACTTC	CSVDKGARETQYF
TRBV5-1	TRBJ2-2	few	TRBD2	TGCGCCAGCAGCTTGGCTGCGGGAGTGAACACCGGGGAGCTGTTTTTT	CASSLAAGVNTGELFF
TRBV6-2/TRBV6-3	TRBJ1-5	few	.	TGTGCCAGCAGTAAGATGTCCCTAAATCAGCCCCAGCATTTT	CASSKMSLNQPQHF
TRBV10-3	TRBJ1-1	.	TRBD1	TGTGCCATCAGTGACAGGGGGATGAACACTGAAGCTTTCTTT	CAISDRGMNTEAFF